This T cell receptor (beta chain) comes out of a study of identical twins. General study results and limits: Alpha sequences out of frame and shared by twins had excess low generation probability. The study reached conclusions through statistical analysis that was cross-sectional, not following the same donors.

This clonotype was recorded at least ten times. No antigen is known for it. TCRdb redid the calling of the 5' RACE reads with MiXCR, one entry per CDR3 protein. This sample yields some 660,000 distinct CDR3 sequences, of which 8.6% are seen a single time; roughly 0.9% belongs to the top ten. Trimming stripped 4 bases from V and 1 base from J, with 7 bases between. This CDR3 spans 12 amino acids. From germline, CDR1 is SQVTM and CDR2 ANQGSEA. This same sample was also taken into another study, of yellow fever vaccine responses in identical twins.

The TCR originated in a woman aged 18-29 years in good health. The sequenced sample was PBMCs. The chain joins TRBV29-1 to TRBJ1-1; no clear D gene. This CDR3 is CSVVGSNTEAFF. CDR3 nucleotides: TGCAGCGTTGTGGGATCGAACACTGAAGCTTTCTTT.